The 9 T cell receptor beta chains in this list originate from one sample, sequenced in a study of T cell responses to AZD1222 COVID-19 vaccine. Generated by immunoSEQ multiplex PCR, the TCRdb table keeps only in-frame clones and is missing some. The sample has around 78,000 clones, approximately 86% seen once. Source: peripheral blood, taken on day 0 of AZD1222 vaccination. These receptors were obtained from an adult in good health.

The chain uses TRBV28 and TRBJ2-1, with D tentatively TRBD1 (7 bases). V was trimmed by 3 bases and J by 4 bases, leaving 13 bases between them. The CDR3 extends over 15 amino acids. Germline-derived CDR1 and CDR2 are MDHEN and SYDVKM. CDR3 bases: TGTGCCAGCAGTTTTAGGGCAGGGGGGTACAATGAGCAGTTCTTC. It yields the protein CASSFRAGGYNEQFF. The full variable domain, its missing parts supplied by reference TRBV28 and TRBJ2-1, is DVKVTQSSRYLVKRTGEKVFLECVQDMDHENMFWYRQDPGLGLRLIYFSYDVKMKEKGDIPEGYSVSREKKERFSLILESASTNQTSMYLCASSFRAGGYNEQFFGPGTRLTVL.

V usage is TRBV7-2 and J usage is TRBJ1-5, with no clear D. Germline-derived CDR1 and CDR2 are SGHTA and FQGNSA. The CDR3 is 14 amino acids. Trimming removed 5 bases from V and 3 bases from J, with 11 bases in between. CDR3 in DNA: TGTGCCAGCAGCCCGGACGGGGTCAATCAGCCCCAGCATTTT. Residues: CASSPDGVNQPQHF.

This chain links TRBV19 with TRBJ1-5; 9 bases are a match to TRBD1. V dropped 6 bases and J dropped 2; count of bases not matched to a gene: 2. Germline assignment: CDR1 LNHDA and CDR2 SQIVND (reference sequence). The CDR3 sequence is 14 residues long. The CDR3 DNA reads TGTGCCAGTAGGAGGGACAGGGGCAATCAGCCCCAGCATTTT. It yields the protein CASRRDRGNQPQHF. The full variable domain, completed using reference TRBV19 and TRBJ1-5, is DGGITQSPKYLFRKEGQNVTLSCEQNLNHDAMYWYRQDPGQGLRLIYYSQIVNDFQKGDIAEGYSVSREKKESFPLTVTSAQKNPTAFYLCASRRDRGNQPQHFGDGTRLSIL.

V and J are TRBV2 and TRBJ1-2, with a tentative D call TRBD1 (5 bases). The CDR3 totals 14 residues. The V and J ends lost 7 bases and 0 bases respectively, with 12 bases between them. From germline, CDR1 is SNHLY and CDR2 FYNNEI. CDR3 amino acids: CASTGDGANYGYTF. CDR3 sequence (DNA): TGTGCCAGCACGGGGGACGGAGCTAACTATGGCTACACCTTC.

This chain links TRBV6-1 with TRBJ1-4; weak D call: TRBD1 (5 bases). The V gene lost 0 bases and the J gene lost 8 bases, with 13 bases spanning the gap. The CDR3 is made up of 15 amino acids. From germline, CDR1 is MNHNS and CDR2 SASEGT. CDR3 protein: CASSEARGGVEKLFF. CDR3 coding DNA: TGTGCCAGCAGTGAAGCCCGGGGGGGAGTAGAAAAACTGTTTTTT.

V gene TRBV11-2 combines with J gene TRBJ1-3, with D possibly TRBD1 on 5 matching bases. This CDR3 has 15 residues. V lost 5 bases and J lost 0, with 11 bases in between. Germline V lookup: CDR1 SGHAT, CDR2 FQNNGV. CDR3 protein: CASSTGPISGNTIYF. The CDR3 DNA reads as TGTGCCAGCAGCACGGGACCGATCTCTGGAAACACCATATATTTT.

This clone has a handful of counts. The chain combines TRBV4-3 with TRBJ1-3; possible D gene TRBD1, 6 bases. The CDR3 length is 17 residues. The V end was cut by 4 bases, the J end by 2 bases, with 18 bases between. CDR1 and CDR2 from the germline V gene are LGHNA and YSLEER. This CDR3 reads CASSLQGTRQAGNTIYF. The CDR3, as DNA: TGCGCCAGCAGCCTCCAAGGAACCCGACAGGCTGGAAACACCATATATTTT.

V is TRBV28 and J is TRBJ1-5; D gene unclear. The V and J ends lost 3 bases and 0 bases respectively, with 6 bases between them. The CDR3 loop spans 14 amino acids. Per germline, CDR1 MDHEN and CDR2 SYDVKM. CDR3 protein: CASSLSNSNQPQHF. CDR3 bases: TGTGCCAGCAGTTTGTCGAATAGCAATCAGCCCCAGCATTTT.

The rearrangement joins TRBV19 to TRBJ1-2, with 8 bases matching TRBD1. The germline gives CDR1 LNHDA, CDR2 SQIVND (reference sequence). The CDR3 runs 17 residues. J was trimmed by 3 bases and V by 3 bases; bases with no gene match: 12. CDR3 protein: CASSIRAGGSSDYGYTF. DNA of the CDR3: TGTGCCAGTAGTATTCGGGCAGGGGGCAGTTCGGACTATGGCTACACCTTC.